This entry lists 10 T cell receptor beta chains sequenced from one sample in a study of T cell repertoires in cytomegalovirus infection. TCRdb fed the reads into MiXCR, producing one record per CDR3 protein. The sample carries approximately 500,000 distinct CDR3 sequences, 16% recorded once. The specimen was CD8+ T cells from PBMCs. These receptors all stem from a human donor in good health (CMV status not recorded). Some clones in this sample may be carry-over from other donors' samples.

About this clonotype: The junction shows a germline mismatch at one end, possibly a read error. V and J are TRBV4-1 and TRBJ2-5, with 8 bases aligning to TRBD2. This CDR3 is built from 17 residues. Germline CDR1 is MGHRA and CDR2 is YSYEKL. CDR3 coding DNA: TGCGCCAGCAGCCAAGTGTGGACGGGAGGGTTCCAAGTGACCCAGTACTTC. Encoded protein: CASSQVWTGGFQVTQYF.

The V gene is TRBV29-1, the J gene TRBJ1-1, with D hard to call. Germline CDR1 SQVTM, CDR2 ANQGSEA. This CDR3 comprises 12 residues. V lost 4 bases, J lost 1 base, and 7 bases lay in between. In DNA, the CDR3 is TGCAGCGTTGGGCGGAAGAACACTGAAGCTTTCTTT. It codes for CSVGRKNTEAFF.

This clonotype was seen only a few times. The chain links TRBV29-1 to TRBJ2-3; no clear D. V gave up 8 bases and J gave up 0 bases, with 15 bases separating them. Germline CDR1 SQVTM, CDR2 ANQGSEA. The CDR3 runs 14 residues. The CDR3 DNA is TGCAGCTCCCCAGGCGAAGTCAGCACAGATACGCAGTATTTT. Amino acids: CSSPGEVSTDTQYF.

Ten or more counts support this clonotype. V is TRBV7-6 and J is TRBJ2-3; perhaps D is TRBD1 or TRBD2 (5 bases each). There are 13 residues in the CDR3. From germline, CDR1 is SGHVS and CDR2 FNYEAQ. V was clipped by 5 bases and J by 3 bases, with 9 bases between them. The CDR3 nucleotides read TGTGCCAGCAGCCTAGGGACGACAGATACGCAGTATTTT. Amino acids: CASSLGTTDTQYF.

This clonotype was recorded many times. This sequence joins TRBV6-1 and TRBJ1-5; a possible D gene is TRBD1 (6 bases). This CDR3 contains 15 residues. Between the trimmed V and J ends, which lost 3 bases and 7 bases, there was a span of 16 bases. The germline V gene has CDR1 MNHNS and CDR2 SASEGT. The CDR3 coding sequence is TGTGCCAGCAGTGACCCGCCGGGACAAGACCAGCCCCAGCATTTT. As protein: CASSDPPGQDQPQHF.

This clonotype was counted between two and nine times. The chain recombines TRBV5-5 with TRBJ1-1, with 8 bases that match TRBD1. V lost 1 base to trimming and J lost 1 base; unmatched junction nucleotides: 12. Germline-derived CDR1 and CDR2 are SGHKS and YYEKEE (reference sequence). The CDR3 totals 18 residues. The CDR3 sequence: CASSLHPGQAFENTEAFF. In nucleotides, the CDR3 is TGTGCCAGCAGCTTGCACCCGGGACAGGCCTTTGAGAACACTGAAGCTTTCTTT.

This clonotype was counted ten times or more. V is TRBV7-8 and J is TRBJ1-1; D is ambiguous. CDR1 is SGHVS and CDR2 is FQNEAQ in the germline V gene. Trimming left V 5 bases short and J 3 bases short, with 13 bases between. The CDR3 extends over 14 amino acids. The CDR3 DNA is TGTGCCAGCAGCCTGACCCCTGGGTACACTGAAGCTTTCTTT. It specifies CASSLTPGYTEAFF.

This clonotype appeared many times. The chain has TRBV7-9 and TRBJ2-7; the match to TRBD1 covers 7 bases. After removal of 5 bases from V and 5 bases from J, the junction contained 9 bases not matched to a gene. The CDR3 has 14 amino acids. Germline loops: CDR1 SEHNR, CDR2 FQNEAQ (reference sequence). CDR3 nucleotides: TGTGCCAGCAGCCTCCTACTTACAGGGGACGAGCAGTACTTC. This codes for CASSLLLTGDEQYF.

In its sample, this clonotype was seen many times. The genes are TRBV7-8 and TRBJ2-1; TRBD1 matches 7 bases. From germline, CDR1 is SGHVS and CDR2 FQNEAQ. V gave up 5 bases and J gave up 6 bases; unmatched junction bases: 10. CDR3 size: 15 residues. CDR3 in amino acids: CASSVRDRECNEQFF. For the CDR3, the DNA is TGTGCCAGCAGCGTACGGGACAGAGAGTGCAATGAGCAGTTCTTC. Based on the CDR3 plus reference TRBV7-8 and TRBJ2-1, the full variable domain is GAGVSQSPRYKVAKRGQDVALRCDPISGHVSLFWYQQALGQGPEFLTYFQNEAQLDKSGLPSDRFFAERPEGSVSTLKIQRTQQEDSAVYLCASSVRDRECNEQFFGPGTRLTVL.

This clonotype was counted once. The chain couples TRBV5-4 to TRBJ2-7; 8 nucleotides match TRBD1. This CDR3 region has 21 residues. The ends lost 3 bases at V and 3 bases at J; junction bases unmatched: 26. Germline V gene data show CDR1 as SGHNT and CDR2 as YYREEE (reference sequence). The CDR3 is CASSSVRQGTSLPGSLYEQYF. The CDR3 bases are TGTGCCAGCAGCTCCGTGCGACAGGGGACGTCCTTACCGGGATCCCTCTACGAGCAGTACTTC. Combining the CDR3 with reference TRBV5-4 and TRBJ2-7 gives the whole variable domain ETGVTQSPTHLIKTRGQQVTLRCSSQSGHNTVSWYQQALGQGPQFIFQYYREEENGRGNFPPRFSGLQFPNYSSELNVNALELDDSALYLCASSSVRQGTSLPGSLYEQYFGPGTRLTVT.